This TCR beta chain was sequenced in a study of blood T cells in healthy people across ages. Study-wide findings and caveats: The study found more naive CD4+ cells and higher diversity in long-lived than aged donors. The donors' CMV status was not determined, possibly confounding changes in expanded clonotypes. PBMCs were not sorted, which prevented a conclusive comparison of naive versus antigen-experienced cells.

Using a J-beta primer mix together with a sample-barcoded 5' primer, a second PCR was run for roughly 6 to 12 cycles. Each cDNA molecule was tagged by a template-switch adaptor with 12 random nucleotides. MiXCR, applied by TCRdb to the 5' RACE reads, yields one record per CDR3 protein. The sample holds hundreds of thousands of distinct CDR3 sequences, around three fifths seen once. This clonotype was recorded a few times. No antigen is known for it. The CDR3 has 14 residues. Germline V gene data show CDR1 as MRHNA and CDR2 as SNTAGT. Trimming cost V 1 base and J 8 bases, with 14 bases left between them.

V is TRBV6-4 and J is TRBJ1-2, with a possible D match to TRBD1 (6 bases). The material sequenced was blood. The receptor comes from a man between 60 and 70 years old in good health. The CDR3 DNA reads TGTGCCAGCAGTGACTTTACAGGGCTGGGGGGCTACACCTTC. It yields the protein CASSDFTGLGGYTF.